This T cell receptor (beta chain) was retrieved from a study of response to subunit inactivated influenza vaccine. Study-wide findings and caveats: There was a suggestion from the authors that each seasonal influenza vaccination recruits few new T cells.

Concerning this clonotype: Its antigen is as yet unknown.

TCRdb ran MiXCR on the RT-PCR reads and lists one entry per CDR3 protein. This repertoire shows about 780,000 distinct CDR3 sequences, less than 20% found once; its top ten account for approximately 11%. Trimming took off 6 bases at V and 0 bases at J, with 11 bases between the two ends. The length of the CDR3 is 15 residues. The germline V gene encodes CDR1 ENHRY and CDR2 SYGVKD. The V gene is TRBV10-3, the J gene TRBJ2-2, with D possibly being TRBD2 (6 bases). The sequenced sample was PBMCs from blood, obtained around 5 days after vaccination. The receptor was isolated from a man aged 45 to 65 who received an inactivated influenza vaccine. CDR3 region: CAIRVGRTNTGELFF. The CDR3 DNA reads TGTGCCATCAGAGTAGGGAGGACGAACACCGGGGAGCTGTTTTTT.